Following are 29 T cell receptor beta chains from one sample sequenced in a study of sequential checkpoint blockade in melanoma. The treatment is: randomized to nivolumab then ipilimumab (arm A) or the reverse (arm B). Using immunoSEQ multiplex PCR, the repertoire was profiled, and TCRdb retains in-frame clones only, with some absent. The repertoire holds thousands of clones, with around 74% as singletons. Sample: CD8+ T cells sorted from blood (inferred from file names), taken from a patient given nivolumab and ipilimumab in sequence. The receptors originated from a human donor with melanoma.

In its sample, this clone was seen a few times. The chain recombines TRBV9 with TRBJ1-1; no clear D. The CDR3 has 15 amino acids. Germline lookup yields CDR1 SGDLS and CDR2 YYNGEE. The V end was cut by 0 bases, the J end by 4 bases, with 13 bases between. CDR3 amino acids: CASSVAYREGTEAFF. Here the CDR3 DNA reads TGTGCCAGCAGCGTAGCCTACCGGGAGGGCACTGAAGCTTTCTTT.

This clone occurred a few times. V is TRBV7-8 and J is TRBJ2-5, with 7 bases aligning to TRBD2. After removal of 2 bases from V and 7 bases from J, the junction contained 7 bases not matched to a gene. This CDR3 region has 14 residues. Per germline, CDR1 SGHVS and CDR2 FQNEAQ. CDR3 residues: CASSLIGGEGTQYF. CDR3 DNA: TGTGCCAGCAGCTTAATTGGCGGGGAGGGGACCCAGTACTTC.

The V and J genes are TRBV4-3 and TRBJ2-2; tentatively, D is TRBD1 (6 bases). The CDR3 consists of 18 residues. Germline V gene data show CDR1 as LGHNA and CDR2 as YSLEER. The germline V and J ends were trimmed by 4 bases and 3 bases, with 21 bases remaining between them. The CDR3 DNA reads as TGCGCCAGCAGCCTAAATTACCCGGGACACTCGGACACCGGGGAGCTGTTTTTT. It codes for CASSLNYPGHSDTGELFF.

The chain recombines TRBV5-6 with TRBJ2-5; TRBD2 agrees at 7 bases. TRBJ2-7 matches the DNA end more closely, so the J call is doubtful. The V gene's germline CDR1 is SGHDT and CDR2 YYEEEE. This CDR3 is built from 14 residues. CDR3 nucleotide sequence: TGTGCCAGCAGTGGGGGGGTCCTTCCCTACGAGCAGTACTTC. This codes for CASSGGVLPYEQYF.

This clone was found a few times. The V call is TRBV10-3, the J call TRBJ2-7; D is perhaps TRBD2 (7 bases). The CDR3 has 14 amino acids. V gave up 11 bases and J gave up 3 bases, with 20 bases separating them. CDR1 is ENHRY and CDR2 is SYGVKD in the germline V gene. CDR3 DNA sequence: TGTGCCTCAAGACCGGGGGGCCAAGACTACGAGCAGTACTTC. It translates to CASRPGGQDYEQYF.

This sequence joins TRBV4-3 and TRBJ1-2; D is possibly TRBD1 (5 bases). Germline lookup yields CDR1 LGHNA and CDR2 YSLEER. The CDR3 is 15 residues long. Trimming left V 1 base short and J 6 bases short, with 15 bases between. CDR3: CASSQVGDYVHGYTF. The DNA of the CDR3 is TGCGCCAGCAGCCAAGTGGGGGACTACGTTCATGGCTACACCTTC.

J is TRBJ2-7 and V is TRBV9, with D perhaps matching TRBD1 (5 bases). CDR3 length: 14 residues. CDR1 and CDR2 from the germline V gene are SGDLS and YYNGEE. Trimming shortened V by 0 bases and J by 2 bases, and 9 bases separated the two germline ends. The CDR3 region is CASSVGQGAYEQYF. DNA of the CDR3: TGTGCCAGCAGCGTAGGTCAGGGCGCCTACGAGCAGTACTTC.

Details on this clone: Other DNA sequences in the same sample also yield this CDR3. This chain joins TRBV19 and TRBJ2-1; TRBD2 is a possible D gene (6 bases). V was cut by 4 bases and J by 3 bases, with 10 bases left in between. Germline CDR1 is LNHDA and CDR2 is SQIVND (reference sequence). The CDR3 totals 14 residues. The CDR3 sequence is CASSSGGDYNEQFF. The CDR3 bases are TGTGCCAGTAGTAGTGGCGGGGACTACAATGAGCAGTTCTTC. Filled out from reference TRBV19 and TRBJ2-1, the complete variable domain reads DGGITQSPKYLFRKEGQNVTLSCEQNLNHDAMYWYRQDPGQGLRLIYYSQIVNDFQKGDIAEGYSVSREKKESFPLTVTSAQKNPTAFYLCASSSGGDYNEQFFGPGTRLTVL.

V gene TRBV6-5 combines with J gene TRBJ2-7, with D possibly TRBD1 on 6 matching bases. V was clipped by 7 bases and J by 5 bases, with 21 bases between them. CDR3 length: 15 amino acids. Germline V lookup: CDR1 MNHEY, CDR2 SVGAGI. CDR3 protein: CASKTGTTAWDEQYF. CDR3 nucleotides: TGTGCCAGCAAAACGGGGACAACCGCGTGGGACGAGCAGTACTTC.

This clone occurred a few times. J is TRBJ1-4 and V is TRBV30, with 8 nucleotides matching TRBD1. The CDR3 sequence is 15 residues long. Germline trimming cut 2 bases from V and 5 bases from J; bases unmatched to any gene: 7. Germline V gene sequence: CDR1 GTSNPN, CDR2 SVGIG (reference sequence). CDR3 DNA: TGTGCCTGGAGTCCGCAGGGACAGGAGAATGAAAAACTGTTTTTT. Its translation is CAWSPQGQENEKLFF.

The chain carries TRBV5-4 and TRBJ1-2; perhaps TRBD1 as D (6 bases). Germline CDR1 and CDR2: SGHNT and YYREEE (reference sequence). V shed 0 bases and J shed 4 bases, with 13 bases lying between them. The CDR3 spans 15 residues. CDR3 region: CASSLEPDSIYGYTF. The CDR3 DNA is TGTGCCAGCAGCTTGGAACCGGACAGCATCTATGGCTACACCTTC.

In nucleotides, the CDR3 is TGTGCCAGCATCTCGTCTAGCGGGGGGGCCGGCGAGCAGTTCTTC. Encoded protein: CASISSSGGAGEQFF. The chain links TRBV6-1 to TRBJ2-1; 12 nucleotides line up with TRBD2. Germline V gene data show CDR1 as MNHNS and CDR2 as SASEGT. The V segment lost 7 bases and the J segment 10 bases; nucleotides outside the gene matches: 11. CDR3 size: 15 residues.

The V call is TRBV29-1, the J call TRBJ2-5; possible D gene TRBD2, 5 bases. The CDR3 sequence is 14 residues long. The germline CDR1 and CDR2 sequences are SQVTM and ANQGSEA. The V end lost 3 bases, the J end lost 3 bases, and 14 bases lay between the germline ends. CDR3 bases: TGCAGCGTTGAGGGAATAAGAGCGGAAGAGACCCAGTACTTC. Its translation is CSVEGIRAEETQYF.

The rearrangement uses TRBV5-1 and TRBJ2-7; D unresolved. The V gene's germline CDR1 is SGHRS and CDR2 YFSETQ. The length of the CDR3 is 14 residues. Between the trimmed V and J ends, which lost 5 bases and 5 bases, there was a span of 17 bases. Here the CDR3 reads CASSAEVPLNEQYF. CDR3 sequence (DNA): TGCGCCAGCAGTGCCGAGGTGCCGTTAAACGAGCAGTACTTC. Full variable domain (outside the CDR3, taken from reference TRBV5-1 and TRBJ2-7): KAGVTQTPRYLIKTRGQQVTLSCSPISGHRSVSWYQQTPGQGLQFLFEYFSETQRNKGNFPGRFSGRQFSNSRSEMNVSTLELGDSALYLCASSAEVPLNEQYFGPGTRLTVT.

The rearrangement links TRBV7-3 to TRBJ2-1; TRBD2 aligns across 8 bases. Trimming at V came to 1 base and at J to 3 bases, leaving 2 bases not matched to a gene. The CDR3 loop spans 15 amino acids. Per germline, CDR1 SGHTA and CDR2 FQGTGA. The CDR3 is CASSLMSGGYNEQFF. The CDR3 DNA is TGTGCCAGCAGCTTAATGAGCGGGGGCTACAATGAGCAGTTCTTC.

CDR3: CASSQALAGGRETQYF. CDR3 sequence (DNA): TGTGCCAGCAGCCAGGCACTAGCGGGAGGGAGAGAGACCCAGTACTTC. The chain uses TRBV4-2 and TRBJ2-5, with 13 bases identical to TRBD2. This CDR3 is built from 16 residues. With 3 bases clipped from V and 4 bases from J, the junction kept 5 bases outside the gene matches. Germline CDR1 LGHNA, CDR2 YNFKEQ.

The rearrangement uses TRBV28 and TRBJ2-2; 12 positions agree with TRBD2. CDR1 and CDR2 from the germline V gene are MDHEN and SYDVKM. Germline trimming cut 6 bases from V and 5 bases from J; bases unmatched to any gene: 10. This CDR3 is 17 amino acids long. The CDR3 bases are TGTGCCAGCAGACCCTCTAGCGGGAGGGCATGGACCGGGGAGCTGTTTTTT. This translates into CASRPSSGRAWTGELFF.

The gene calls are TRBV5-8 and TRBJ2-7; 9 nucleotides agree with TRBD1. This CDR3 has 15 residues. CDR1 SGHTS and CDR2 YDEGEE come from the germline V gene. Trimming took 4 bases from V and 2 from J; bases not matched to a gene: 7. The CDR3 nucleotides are TGTGCCAGCAGCGGGCCGGGACAGGGTCCCTACGAGCAGTACTTC. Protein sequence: CASSGPGQGPYEQYF.

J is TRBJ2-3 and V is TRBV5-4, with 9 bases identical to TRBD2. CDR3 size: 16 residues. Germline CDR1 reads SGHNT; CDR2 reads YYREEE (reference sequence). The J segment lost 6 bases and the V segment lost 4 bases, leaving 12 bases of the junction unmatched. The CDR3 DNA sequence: TGTGCCAGCAGCCAAGATCTGCGGGGGGGCCCCGATACGCAGTATTTT. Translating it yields CASSQDLRGGPDTQYF.

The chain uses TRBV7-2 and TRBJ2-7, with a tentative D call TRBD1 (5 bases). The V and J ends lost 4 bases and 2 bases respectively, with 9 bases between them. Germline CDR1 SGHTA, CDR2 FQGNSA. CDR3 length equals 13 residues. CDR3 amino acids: CASSWTTPYEQYF. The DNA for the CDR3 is TGTGCCAGCAGCTGGACAACCCCCTACGAGCAGTACTTC.

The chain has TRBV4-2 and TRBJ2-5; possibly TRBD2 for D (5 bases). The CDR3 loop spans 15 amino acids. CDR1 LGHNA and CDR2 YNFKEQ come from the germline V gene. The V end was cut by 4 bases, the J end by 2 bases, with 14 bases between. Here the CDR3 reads CASSPTRGGQETQYF. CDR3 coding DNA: TGTGCCAGCAGCCCAACCCGGGGTGGTCAAGAGACCCAGTACTTC.

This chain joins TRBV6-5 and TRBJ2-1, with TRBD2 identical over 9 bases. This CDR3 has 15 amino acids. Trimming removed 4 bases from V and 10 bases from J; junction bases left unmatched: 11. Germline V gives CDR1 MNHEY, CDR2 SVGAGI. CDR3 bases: TGTGCCAGCAGTTCTCTGGGACTAGCTGGCGGGGAGCAGTTCTTC. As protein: CASSSLGLAGGEQFF.

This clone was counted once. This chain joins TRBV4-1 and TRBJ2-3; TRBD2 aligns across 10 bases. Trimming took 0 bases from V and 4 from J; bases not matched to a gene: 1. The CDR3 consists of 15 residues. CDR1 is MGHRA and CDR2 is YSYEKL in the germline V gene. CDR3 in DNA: TGCGCCAGCAGCCAAGAAGCGGGGGGGTCAGATACGCAGTATTTT. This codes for CASSQEAGGSDTQYF.

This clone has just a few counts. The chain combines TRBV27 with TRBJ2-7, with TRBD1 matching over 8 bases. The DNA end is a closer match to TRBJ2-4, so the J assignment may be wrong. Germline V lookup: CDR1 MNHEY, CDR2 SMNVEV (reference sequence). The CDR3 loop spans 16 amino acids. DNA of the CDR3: TGTGCCAGCAGTTTTCAGGGGGCCCTAGCCAAAAACATTCAGTACTTC. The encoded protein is CASSFQGALAKNIQYF.

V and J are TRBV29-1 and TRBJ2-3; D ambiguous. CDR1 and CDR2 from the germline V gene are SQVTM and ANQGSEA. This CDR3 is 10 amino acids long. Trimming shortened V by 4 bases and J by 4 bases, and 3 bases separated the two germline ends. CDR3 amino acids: CSVGPDTQYF. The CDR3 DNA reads TGCAGCGTTGGGCCAGATACGCAGTATTTT.

CDR3 nucleotides: TGCAGCGCTCCGACAGGGGGCAACACCGGGGAGCTGTTTTTT. Protein sequence: CSAPTGGNTGELFF. V is TRBV29-1 and J is TRBJ2-2, with 10 bases matching TRBD1. V dropped 7 bases and J dropped 2; count of bases not matched to a gene: 4. Germline CDR1 reads SQVTM; CDR2 reads ANQGSEA. This CDR3 has 14 residues.

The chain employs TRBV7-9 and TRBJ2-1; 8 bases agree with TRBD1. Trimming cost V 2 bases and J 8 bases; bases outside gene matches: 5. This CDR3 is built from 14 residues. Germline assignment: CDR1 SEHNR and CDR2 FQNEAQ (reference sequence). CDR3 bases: TGTGCCAGCAGCTTAATGGAGACAGGGGATGAGCAGTTCTTC. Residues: CASSLMETGDEQFF.

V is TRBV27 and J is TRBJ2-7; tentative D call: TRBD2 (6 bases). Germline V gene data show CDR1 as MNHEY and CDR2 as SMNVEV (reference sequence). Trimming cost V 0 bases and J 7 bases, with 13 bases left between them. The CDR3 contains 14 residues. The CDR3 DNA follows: TGTGCCAGCAGTTTATCGTCTAGCGCGGAAGAGCAGTACTTC. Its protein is CASSLSSSAEEQYF.

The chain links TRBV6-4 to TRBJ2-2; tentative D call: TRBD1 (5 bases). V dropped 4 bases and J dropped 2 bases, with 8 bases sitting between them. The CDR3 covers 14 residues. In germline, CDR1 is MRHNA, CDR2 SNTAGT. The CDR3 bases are TGTGCCAGCAGTGGCGGACAAAACACCGGGGAGCTGTTTTTT. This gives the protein CASSGGQNTGELFF.